This record covers a single T cell receptor beta chain. Authors' data handling: Estimation of nucleated cell counts was performed using reference gene primer amplification. The repertoire was sequenced with immunoSEQ multiplex PCR; TCRdb's copy has only in-frame clones and lacks some. V and J calls and clone size are given by that table; D and trimming were obtained from the DNA. The table records around 75,000 clones, around 89% of them present only once. This specimen comes from a study of blood T cell repertoires in COVID-19. Across the whole study: Material from acute and convalescent COVID-19 was sourced from the United States, Italy and Spain.

From germline, CDR1 is SGHDT and CDR2 YYEEEE. With V trimmed by 4 bases and J by 4 bases, 4 bases remained unmatched. The CDR3 sequence is 17 residues long. This sequence was found in a man aged 60 to 69 with acute or convalescent COVID-19. The chain carries TRBV5-6 and TRBJ2-2, with 16 nucleotides matching TRBD2. Sample: peripheral blood. This chain's CDR3 is CASSPGTSGRATGELFF. The DNA for the CDR3 is TGTGCCAGCAGCCCCGGGACTAGCGGGAGGGCCACCGGGGAGCTGTTTTTT. The full variable domain, rest sourced from reference TRBV5-6 and TRBJ2-2, is DAGVTQSPTHLIKTRGQQVTLRCSPKSGHDTVSWYQQALGQGPQFIFQYYEEEERQRGNFPDRFSGHQFPNYSSELNVNALLLGDSALYLCASSPGTSGRATGELFFGEGSRLTVL.